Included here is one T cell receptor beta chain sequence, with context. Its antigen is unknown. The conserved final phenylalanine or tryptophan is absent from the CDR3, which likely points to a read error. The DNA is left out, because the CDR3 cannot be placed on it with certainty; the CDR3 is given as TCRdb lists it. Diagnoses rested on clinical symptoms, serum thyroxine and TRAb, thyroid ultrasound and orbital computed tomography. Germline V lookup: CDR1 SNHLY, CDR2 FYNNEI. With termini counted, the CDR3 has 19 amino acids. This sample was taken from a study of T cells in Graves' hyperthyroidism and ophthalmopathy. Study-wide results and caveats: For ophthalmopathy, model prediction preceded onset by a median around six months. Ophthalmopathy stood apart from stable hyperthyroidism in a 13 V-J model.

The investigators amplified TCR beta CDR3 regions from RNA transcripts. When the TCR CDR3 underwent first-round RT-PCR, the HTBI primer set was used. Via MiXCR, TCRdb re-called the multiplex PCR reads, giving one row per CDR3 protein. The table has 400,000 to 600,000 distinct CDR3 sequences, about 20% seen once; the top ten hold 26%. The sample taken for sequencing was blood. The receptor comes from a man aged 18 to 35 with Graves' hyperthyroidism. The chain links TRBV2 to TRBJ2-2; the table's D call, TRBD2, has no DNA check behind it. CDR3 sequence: CASEAPRLARSEDTGELLV.